This TCR beta chain was recovered during a study of glioma-infiltrating T cells. Study-wide results and caveats: Non-neoplastic patients had below-expected tissue-blood divergence, while all gliomas exceeded expectation. CDR3 overlap between tissue and blood was very small.

This clonotype has ten or more counts. Its antigen is still unknown. The iRepertoire nested amplicon-rescue multiplex PCR amplified TCR alpha and beta CDR3s from RNA. One-step reverse transcription and amplification started from about 100-400 ng of tissue mRNA or PBMC total RNA. TCRdb ran MiXCR on the multiplex PCR reads and lists one entry per CDR3 protein. The sample yields 90,000 or so distinct CDR3 sequences, approximately 39% seen once. The sequence was obtained from a human donor with low-grade glioma or glioblastoma, undergoing nonglioma brain surgery, or in good health (not recorded which). The sequencing input was glioma tissue, nonneoplastic brain tissue, or PBMCs (not recorded which).

The CDR3 sequence: CASSSPGQGGEQYF. Written as DNA, the CDR3 is TGTGCCAGCAGCTCACCGGGACAGGGAGGGGAGCAGTACTTC. V gene TRBV7-8 combines with J gene TRBJ2-7; 9 nucleotides line up with TRBD1. The CDR3 contains 14 residues. Per germline, CDR1 SGHVS and CDR2 FQNEAQ. The V and J ends lost 4 bases and 7 bases, in that order; junction bases with no gene match: 8.